Following are 19 T cell receptor beta chains from one sample sequenced in a study of T cells in women clearing cervical HPV infection. Method: immunoSEQ multiplex PCR; TCRdb's copy keeps in-frame clones and lacks some. The sample has approximately 41,000 clones. Sequencing input: blood buffy coat. All receptors come from a woman aged 18 to 75 with a cervical HPV16 infection that either progressed to CIN3+ or cleared (not recorded which).

As concerns this clone: The read falls 3 residues short of the CDR3 end, and the missing part is taken from the germline J gene. The chain joins TRBV20-1 to TRBJ1-2, with 9 bases aligning to TRBD1. The CDR3 sequence is 15 residues long. CDR1 and CDR2 (germline): DFQATT, SNEGSKA (reference sequence). The J segment lost 0 bases and the V segment lost 8 bases, leaving 10 bases of the junction unmatched. The DNA read from the CDR3 is TGCAGTTCGTGGGACAGGGCCCGTACTAACTATGGC. This sequence encodes CSSWDRARTNYG. The CDR3 in full is CSSWDRARTNYGYTF.

Incomplete CDR3 DNA: TGCAGCGTTGAGGAGGGGGCAGGATATGAAAAA. It specifies CSVEEGAGYEK. The whole CDR3 is CSVEEGAGYEKLFF. V and J are TRBV29-1 and TRBJ1-4, with 7 bases matching TRBD1. Read sequence stops 3 residues before the CDR3 end, and the germline J gene provides the missing end. Germline V gene data show CDR1 as SQVTM and CDR2 as ANQGSEA. CDR3 length: 14 amino acids. J lost 6 bases, V lost 3 bases, and 7 bases had no gene match.

About this clone itself: With the read ending 3 residues before the CDR3 end, the germline J gene is used to fill in that end. V and J are TRBV28 and TRBJ1-1; 8 positions agree with TRBD1. This CDR3 comprises 13 residues. The germline V gene has CDR1 MDHEN and CDR2 SYDVKM. The CDR3 here is CASSLDQQGAAFF. The CDR3 DNA, read in part, is TGTGCCAGCAGTTTGGATCAGCAGGGGGCA.

Points on this clone: Coverage ceases 3 residues before the CDR3 finishes, and the germline J gene fills in the end. The rearrangement joins TRBV10-3 to TRBJ2-5; 11 nucleotides match TRBD2. The CDR3 consists of 17 residues. CDR1 and CDR2 (germline): ENHRY, SYGVKD. The V gene end was trimmed by 3 bases and the J gene end by 2 bases; junction bases not matched to a gene: 8. The CDR3 spells CAISELAGEGPQETQYF. The part of the CDR3 DNA that was read is TGTGCCATCAGTGAACTAGCGGGAGAGGGGCCTCAAGAGACC.

On this clone itself: The DNA ends 3 residues before the CDR3 does, and the rest of the CDR3 is filled in from the germline J gene. V is TRBV6-2 or TRBV6-3 and J is TRBJ1-6; maybe TRBD1 (5 bases). This CDR3 has 14 residues. Germline values: CDR1 MNHEY, CDR2 SVGEGT. Trimming removed 0 bases from V and 9 bases from J, with 9 bases in between. Partial CDR3 DNA: TGTGCCAGCAGTTACTCGGTAGGGGCTTCACCC. It yields the protein CASSYSVGASP. The CDR3 reads in full as CASSYSVGASPLHF.

As for this clone: The CDR3 is cut off 3 residues early in the read; its end comes from the germline J gene. V gene TRBV18 combines with J gene TRBJ1-6, with TRBD1 matching 11 bases. The V gene end was trimmed by 3 bases and the J gene end by 8 bases; junction bases not matched to a gene: 6. Germline CDR1 KGHSH, CDR2 LQKENI. CDR3 size: 16 residues. Partial CDR3 DNA: TGTGCCAGCTCACCTAGGACAGGGGGCTTTTATTCACCC. Encoded protein: CASSPRTGGFYSP. The complete CDR3 sequence is CASSPRTGGFYSPLHF.

Points on this clone: The CDR3 end lies 3 residues beyond the end of the read and is filled in from the germline J gene. The chain is built from TRBV10-3 and TRBJ2-1; 9 nucleotides agree with TRBD2. Germline V gives CDR1 ENHRY, CDR2 SYGVKD. This CDR3 comprises 14 residues. V lost 7 bases and J lost 9; bases outside the gene matches: 10. The CDR3 DNA, read in part, is TGTGCCATCAAGCGGGAGGTGGCGTGGGGTGAG. Its translation is CAIKREVAWGE. The full CDR3 protein reads CAIKREVAWGEQFF.

A word on this clone: The read comes to an end 3 residues before the CDR3 does, leaving the germline J gene to fill in the end. V and J are TRBV20-1 and TRBJ1-1; D might be TRBD1 (6 bases). Trimming took off 6 bases at V and 2 bases at J, with 16 bases between the two ends. In germline, CDR1 is DFQATT, CDR2 SNEGSKA (reference sequence). There are 14 residues in the CDR3. The CDR3 spells CSAPKDRYNTEAFF. The sequenced part of the CDR3 DNA is TGCAGTGCCCCCAAAGACAGGTACAACACTGAA.

Turning to this clone: Sequencing ends 3 residues short of the CDR3 end; the germline J gene provides the rest. Other nucleotide sequences in the sample specify the same CDR3. The V call is TRBV18, the J call TRBJ2-3; 9 bases match TRBD2. J gave up 2 bases and V 6 bases, and 15 bases lay outside the gene matches. This CDR3 comprises 18 residues. Germline CDR1 is KGHSH and CDR2 is LQKENI. Incomplete CDR3 DNA: TGTGCCAGCTCCCCCGCCGGTGGGAGCGGGAGGAACACAGATACG. Translation: CASSPAGGSGRNTDT. The whole CDR3 reads CASSPAGGSGRNTDTQYF.

Turning to this clone: The read ends 3 residues early relative to the CDR3; the germline J gene fills the gap. This sequence joins TRBV19 and TRBJ2-5; D gene unclear. The CDR3 runs 15 residues. The V end lost 1 base, the J end lost 2 bases, and 11 bases lay between the germline ends. Germline loops: CDR1 LNHDA, CDR2 SQIVND (reference sequence). The part of the CDR3 DNA that was read is TGTGCCAGTAGTATAGGTCGCCGGGTACAAGAGACC. Translating it yields CASSIGRRVQET. The CDR3 in its entirety is CASSIGRRVQETQYF. The full variable domain, rest sourced from reference TRBV19 and TRBJ2-5, is DGGITQSPKYLFRKEGQNVTLSCEQNLNHDAMYWYRQDPGQGLRLIYYSQIVNDFQKGDIAEGYSVSREKKESFPLTVTSAQKNPTAFYLCASSIGRRVQETQYFGPGTRLLVL.

About this clone: The DNA ends 3 residues before the CDR3 does, and the rest of the CDR3 is filled in from the germline J gene. The V gene is TRBV7-9, the J gene TRBJ2-5, with 12 positions matching TRBD2. The CDR3 extends over 15 amino acids. Germline V gene sequence: CDR1 SEHNR, CDR2 FQNEAQ (reference sequence). V shed 4 bases, J shed 1 base, and the junction held 1 base outside the gene matches. The CDR3 region is CASSSSGGAQETQYF. CDR3 DNA, as far as it was read: TGTGCCAGCAGCTCTAGCGGGGGGGCCCAAGAGACC.

Concerning this clone: The read ends 3 residues before the CDR3 terminus; that terminus is restored from the germline J gene. The chain has TRBV2 and TRBJ1-2, with 7 bases fitting TRBD1. The CDR3 covers 15 residues. Per germline, CDR1 SNHLY and CDR2 FYNNEI. CDR3 residues: CASSEAPGGTGSYTF. CDR3 bases read: TGTGCCAGCAGTGAAGCTCCAGGGGGGACGGGAAGC.

Notes on this clone: The CDR3 goes on 3 residues after the read ends, and that part is filled in from the germline J gene. The chain has TRBV10-3 and TRBJ2-2; TRBD1 aligns across 9 bases. The CDR3 extends over 15 amino acids. The V gene's germline CDR1 is ENHRY and CDR2 SYGVKD. J lost 5 bases, V lost 3 bases, and 4 bases had no gene match. This CDR3 reads CAISERGQGTGELFF. The CDR3 bases that were read are TGTGCCATCAGTGAAAGGGGACAGGGAACCGGGGAG.

Comment on this clone: The read comes to an end 3 residues before the CDR3 does, leaving the germline J gene to fill in the end. The genes are TRBV2 and TRBJ1-6, with D possibly TRBD1 on 6 matching bases. CDR1 SNHLY and CDR2 FYNNEI come from the germline V gene. The CDR3 is made up of 15 amino acids. Deletions cut 3 bases from V and 1 base from J, with 7 bases between. CDR3 DNA, as far as it was read: TGTGCCAGCAGTGACAGGGGTTCCTATAATTCACCC. Protein sequence: CASSDRGSYNSP. The whole CDR3 protein reads CASSDRGSYNSPLHF.

To note about this clone: The read comes to an end 3 residues before the CDR3 does, leaving the germline J gene to fill in the end. The J gene is TRBJ2-4, the V gene TRBV2, with D perhaps being TRBD1 or TRBD2 (5 bases each). The ends were cut back, 2 bases at V and 1 base at J, with 12 bases in the middle. CDR3 length: 16 amino acids. CDR1 SNHLY and CDR2 FYNNEI come from the germline V gene. The CDR3 bases that were read are TGTGCCAGCAGTGAAAGGGGAGAAAGCGCCAAAAACATT. It yields the protein CASSERGESAKNI. The entire CDR3 reads CASSERGESAKNIQYF.

This chain's CDR3 is CSASLPTSGRGTYNEQFF. Partial CDR3 DNA: TGCAGTGCTTCCCTACCGACTAGCGGGAGAGGAACCTACAATGAG. The chain joins TRBV20-1 to TRBJ2-1, with 12 bases matching TRBD2. The read is 3 residues too short to cover the CDR3 end, so that end is filled in from the germline J gene. The germline V gene has CDR1 DFQATT and CDR2 SNEGSKA (reference sequence). The CDR3 is made up of 18 amino acids. Trimming cost V 5 bases and J 2 bases; bases outside gene matches: 13.

Points on this clone: Sequencing ends 3 residues short of the CDR3 end; the germline J gene provides the rest. The chain uses TRBV28 and TRBJ2-4; a weak D match, TRBD2 (5 bases). Germline assignment: CDR1 MDHEN and CDR2 SYDVKM. CDR3 size: 17 residues. Trimming shortened V by 6 bases and J by 3 bases, and 21 bases separated the two germline ends. The part of the CDR3 DNA that was read is TGTGCCAGCAGAAACATGGACGAACTAGGCATCAAAAACATT. Protein sequence: CASRNMDELGIKNI. The CDR3 in its entirety is CASRNMDELGIKNIQYF. Drawing the rest from reference TRBV28 and TRBJ2-4, the complete variable domain is DVKVTQSSRYLVKRTGEKVFLECVQDMDHENMFWYRQDPGLGLRLIYFSYDVKMKEKGDIPEGYSVSREKKERFSLILESASTNQTSMYLCASRNMDELGIKNIQYFGAGTRLSVL.

A note on this clone: The observed sequence ends 3 residues before the CDR3 terminus, with the missing tail filled in from the germline J gene. The chain couples TRBV7-2 to TRBJ1-1; D possibly corresponds to TRBD1 (6 bases). The CDR3 has 12 amino acids. Germline lookup yields CDR1 SGHTA and CDR2 FQGNSA. Between the trimmed V and J ends, which lost 1 base and 7 bases, there was a span of 7 bases. CDR3 DNA, as far as it was read: TGTGCCAGCAGCTTAGTAGGGGGTGAA. It codes for CASSLVGGE. The CDR3 reads in full as CASSLVGGEAFF.

Worth noting for this clone: The CDR3 extends 3 residues past the end of the read, so its final part is completed from the germline J gene. The J gene is TRBJ1-2, the V gene TRBV6-1, with TRBD1 as a possible D gene (6 bases). The CDR3 spans 15 residues. Germline V lookup: CDR1 MNHNS, CDR2 SASEGT. The CDR3 reads CASRETEQGSERYTF. CDR3 DNA, as far as it was read: TGTGCCAGCAGAGAAACCGAACAGGGATCTGAGCGC.